This is a list of T cell receptor beta chains from one sample in a study of cytomegalovirus exposure and HLA in healthy donors. Some clones are missing from TCRdb's copy, which holds only in-frame ones; the method was immunoSEQ multiplex PCR. The sample shows about 140,000 clones, roughly three fifths of them seen only once. Material: PBMCs. These receptors originate from a woman in her fifties or sixties in good health and CMV-seronegative. Both conserved end residues are part of each CDR3. D genes are given only for firm matches.

j_gene,len,v_gene,d_gene,CDR3aa,CDR3nt
TRBJ2-1,15,TRBV7-3,-,CASSDVGLGGNEQFF,TGTGCCAGCAGCGACGTCGGGCTAGGGGGCAATGAGCAGTTCTTC
TRBJ1-1,14,TRBV6-5,-,CASVSLSGNTEAFF,TGTGCCAGCGTCTCACTCAGCGGGAACACTGAAGCTTTCTTT
TRBJ2-5,14,TRBV7-8,TRBD1,CASSPTGAVETQYF,TGTGCCAGCAGTCCGACAGGGGCTGTAGAGACCCAGTACTTC
TRBJ1-1,12,TRBV7-9,-,CASSIHDTEAFF,TGTGCCAGCAGCATACACGACACTGAAGCTTTCTTT
TRBJ1-1,15,TRBV4-1,-,CASSQGPGVTGEAFF,TGCGCCAGCAGCCAAGGGCCGGGGGTGACGGGTGAAGCTTTCTTT
TRBJ2-1,18,TRBV4-1,TRBD2,CASSPVTSGGHSYNEQFF,TGCGCCAGCAGCCCCGTCACTAGCGGGGGCCACTCCTACAATGAGCAGTTCTTC
TRBJ2-3,17,TRBV7-3,-,CASSLGGAGYSTDTQYF,TGTGCCAGCAGCTTGGGTGGGGCAGGCTATAGCACAGATACGCAGTATTTT
TRBJ2-1,16,TRBV9,-,CASSLNSASSYNEQFF,TGTGCCAGCAGCCTAAATAGCGCGAGCTCCTACAATGAGCAGTTCTTC
TRBJ1-1,15,TRBV19,TRBD1,CASTPRDRGFTEAFF,TGTGCCAGTACCCCCCGGGACAGGGGCTTCACTGAAGCTTTCTTT
TRBJ2-3,17,TRBV11-2,-,CASSLDHRGGISDTQYF,TGTGCCAGCAGCTTAGATCACAGGGGGGGTATCTCAGATACGCAGTATTTT